This section outlines one T cell receptor (beta chain) sequence together with its context. Only in-frame clones appear in the TCRdb table, and some are missing; sequencing was by immunoSEQ multiplex PCR. This table holds over 100,000 clones, 90% to 95% found once. This CDR3 is built from 16 residues. V lost 3 bases and J 5 bases, leaving 21 bases between the germline ends. The germline gives CDR1 SGHRS, CDR2 YFSETQ. The data derive from a study of T cell changes during pregnancy in multiple sclerosis. This material consisted of peripheral blood, taken in the third trimester of pregnancy. The TCR sequence derives from a female donor with multiple sclerosis, enrolled in a pregnancy study. The V and J genes are TRBV5-1 and TRBJ2-7, with D possibly matching TRBD1 (5 bases). CDR3 protein: CASSSLAQGKTNEQYF. CDR3 sequence (DNA): TGCGCCAGCAGCTCCCTGGCGCAGGGAAAGACCAACGAGCAGTACTTC.